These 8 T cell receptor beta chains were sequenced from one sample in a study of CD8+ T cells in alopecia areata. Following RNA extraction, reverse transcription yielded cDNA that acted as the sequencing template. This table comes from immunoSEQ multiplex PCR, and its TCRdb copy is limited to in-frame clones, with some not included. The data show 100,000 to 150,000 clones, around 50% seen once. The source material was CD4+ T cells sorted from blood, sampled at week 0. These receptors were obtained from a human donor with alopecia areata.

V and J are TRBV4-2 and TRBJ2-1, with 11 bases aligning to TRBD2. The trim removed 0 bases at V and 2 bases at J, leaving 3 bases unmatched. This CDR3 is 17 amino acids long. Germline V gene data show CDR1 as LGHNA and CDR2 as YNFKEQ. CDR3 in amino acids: CASSQELAGGTYNEQFF. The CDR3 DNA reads TGTGCCAGCAGCCAAGAGTTAGCGGGGGGGACCTACAATGAGCAGTTCTTC.

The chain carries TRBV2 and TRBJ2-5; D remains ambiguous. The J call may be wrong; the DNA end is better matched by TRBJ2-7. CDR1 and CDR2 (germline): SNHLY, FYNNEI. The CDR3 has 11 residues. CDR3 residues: CASSGSYEQYF. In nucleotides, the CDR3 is TGTGCCAGCAGTGGCTCCTACGAGCAGTACTTC.

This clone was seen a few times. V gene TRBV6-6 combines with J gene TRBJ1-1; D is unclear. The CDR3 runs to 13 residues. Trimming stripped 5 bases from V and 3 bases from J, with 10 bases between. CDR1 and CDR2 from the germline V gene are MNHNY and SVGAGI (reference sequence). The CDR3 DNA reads TGTGCCAGCAGTACCCGACACGACACTGAAGCTTTCTTT. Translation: CASSTRHDTEAFF.

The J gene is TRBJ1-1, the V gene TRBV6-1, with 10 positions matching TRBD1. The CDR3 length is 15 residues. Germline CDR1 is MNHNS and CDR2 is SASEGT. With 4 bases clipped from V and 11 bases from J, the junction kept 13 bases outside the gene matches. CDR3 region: CASSARTGGDLLAFF. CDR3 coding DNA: TGTGCCAGCAGTGCCCGGACAGGGGGGGATTTGTTGGCTTTCTTT.

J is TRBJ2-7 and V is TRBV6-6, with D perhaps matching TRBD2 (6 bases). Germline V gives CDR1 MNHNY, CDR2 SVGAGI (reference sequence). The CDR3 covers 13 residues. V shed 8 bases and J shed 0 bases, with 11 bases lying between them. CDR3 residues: CASRVTSSYEQYF. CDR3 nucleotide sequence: TGTGCCAGCCGGGTGACTAGCTCCTACGAGCAGTACTTC.

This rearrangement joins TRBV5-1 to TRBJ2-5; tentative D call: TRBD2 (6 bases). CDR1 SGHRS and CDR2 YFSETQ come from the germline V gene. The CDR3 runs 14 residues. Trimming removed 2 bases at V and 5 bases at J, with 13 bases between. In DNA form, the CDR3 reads TGCGCCAGCAGCTTTGGAGGGCAGGAGGAGACCCAGTACTTC. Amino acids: CASSFGGQEETQYF.

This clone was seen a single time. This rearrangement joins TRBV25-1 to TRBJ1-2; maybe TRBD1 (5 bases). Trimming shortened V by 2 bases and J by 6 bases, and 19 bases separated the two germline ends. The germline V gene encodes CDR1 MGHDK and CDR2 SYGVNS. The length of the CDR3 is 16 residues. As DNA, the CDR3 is TGTGCCAGCAGTGAACCCCTTACCCAGGGCTGGAATGGCTACACCTTC. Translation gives CASSEPLTQGWNGYTF.

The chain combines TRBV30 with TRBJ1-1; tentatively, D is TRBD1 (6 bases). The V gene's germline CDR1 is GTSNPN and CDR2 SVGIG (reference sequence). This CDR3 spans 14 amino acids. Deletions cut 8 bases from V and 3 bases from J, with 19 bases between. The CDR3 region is CAGTWGRLYTEAFF. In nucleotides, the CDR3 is TGTGCCGGGACATGGGGGCGGCTATACACTGAAGCTTTCTTT.